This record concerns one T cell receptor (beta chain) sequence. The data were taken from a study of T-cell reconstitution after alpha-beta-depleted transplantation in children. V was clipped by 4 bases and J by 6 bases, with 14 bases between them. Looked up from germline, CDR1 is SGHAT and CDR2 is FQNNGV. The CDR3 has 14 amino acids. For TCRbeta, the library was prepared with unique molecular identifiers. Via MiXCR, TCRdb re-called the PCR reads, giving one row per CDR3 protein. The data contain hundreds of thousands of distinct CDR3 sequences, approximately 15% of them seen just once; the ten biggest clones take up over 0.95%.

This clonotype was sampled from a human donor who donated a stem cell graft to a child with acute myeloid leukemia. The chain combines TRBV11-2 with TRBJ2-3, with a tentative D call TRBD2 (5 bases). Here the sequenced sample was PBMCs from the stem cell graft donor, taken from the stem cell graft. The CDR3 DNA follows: TGTGCCAGCAGCTCCTCCAGGTCGGGGGATACGCAGTATTTT. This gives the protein CASSSSRSGDTQYF.